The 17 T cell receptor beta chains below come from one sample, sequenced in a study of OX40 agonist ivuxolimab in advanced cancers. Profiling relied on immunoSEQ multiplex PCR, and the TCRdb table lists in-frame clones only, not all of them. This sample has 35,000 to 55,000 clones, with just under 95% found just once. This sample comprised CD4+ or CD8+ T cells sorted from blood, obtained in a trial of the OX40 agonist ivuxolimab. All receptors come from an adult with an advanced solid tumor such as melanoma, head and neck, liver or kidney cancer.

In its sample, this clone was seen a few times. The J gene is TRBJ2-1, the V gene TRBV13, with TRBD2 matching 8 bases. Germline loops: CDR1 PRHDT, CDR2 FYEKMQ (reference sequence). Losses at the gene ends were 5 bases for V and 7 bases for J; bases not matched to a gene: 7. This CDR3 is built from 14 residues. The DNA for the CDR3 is TGTGCCAGCAGCCCTGGGTCTAGCGGGAATGAGCAGTTCTTC. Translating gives CASSPGSSGNEQFF.

The CDR3 DNA reads TGTGCCAGCAGTTTAGCGGGACAGGGGTATGACACTGAAGCTTTCTTT. It translates to CASSLAGQGYDTEAFF. This chain uses TRBV28 with TRBJ1-1; 10 positions match TRBD1. CDR1 MDHEN and CDR2 SYDVKM come from the germline V gene. CDR3 length: 16 amino acids. V trimming: 2 bases; J trimming: 3 bases; junction bases outside the gene matches: 6. Together with reference TRBV28 and TRBJ1-1, the CDR3 gives the full variable domain: DVKVTQSSRYLVKRTGEKVFLECVQDMDHENMFWYRQDPGLGLRLIYFSYDVKMKEKGDIPEGYSVSREKKERFSLILESASTNQTSMYLCASSLAGQGYDTEAFFGQGTRLTVV.

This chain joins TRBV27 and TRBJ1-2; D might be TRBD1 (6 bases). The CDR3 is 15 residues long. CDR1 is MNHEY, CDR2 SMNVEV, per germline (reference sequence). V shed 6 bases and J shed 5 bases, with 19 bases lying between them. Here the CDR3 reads CASSPLGGAEYGYTF. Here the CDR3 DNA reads TGTGCCAGCAGCCCATTGGGGGGGGCGGAGTATGGCTACACCTTC.

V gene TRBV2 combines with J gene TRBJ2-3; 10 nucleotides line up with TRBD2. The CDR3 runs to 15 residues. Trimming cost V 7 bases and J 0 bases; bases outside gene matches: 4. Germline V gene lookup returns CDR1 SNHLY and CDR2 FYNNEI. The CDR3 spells CASMQTSGSTDTQYF. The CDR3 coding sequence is TGTGCCAGCATGCAGACTAGCGGGAGCACAGATACGCAGTATTTT.

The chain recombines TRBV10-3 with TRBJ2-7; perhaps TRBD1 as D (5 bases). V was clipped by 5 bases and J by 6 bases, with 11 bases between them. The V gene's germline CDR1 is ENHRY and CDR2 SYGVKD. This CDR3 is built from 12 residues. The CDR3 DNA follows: TGTGCCATCAGTAACCAGGGATCCGAGCAGTACTTC. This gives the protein CAISNQGSEQYF.

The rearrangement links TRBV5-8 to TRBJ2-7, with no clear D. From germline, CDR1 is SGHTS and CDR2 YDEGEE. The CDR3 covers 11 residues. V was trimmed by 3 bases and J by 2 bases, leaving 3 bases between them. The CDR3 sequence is CASSSAYEQYF. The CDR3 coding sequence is TGTGCCAGCAGCTCCGCCTACGAGCAGTACTTC.

CDR3 DNA sequence: TGCGCCAGCAGCCAAGATCTCGGGGGAACACGACCCCAGCATTTT. Its translation is CASSQDLGGTRPQHF. The rearrangement links TRBV4-1 to TRBJ1-5; D might be TRBD1 (5 bases). Trimming pared 0 bases from V and 10 bases from J, leaving 16 bases between. Per germline, CDR1 MGHRA and CDR2 YSYEKL. This CDR3 has 15 residues.

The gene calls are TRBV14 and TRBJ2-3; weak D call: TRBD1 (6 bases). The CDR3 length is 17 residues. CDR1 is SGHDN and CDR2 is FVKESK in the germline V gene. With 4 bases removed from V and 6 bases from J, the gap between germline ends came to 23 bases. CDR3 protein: CASSPPVHRVTRDTQYF. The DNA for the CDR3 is TGTGCCAGCAGCCCACCGGTCCACAGGGTTACGAGGGATACGCAGTATTTT.

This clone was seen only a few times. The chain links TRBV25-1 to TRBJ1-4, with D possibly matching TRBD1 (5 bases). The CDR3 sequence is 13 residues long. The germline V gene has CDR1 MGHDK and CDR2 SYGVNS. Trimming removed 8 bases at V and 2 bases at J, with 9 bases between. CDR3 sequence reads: CASGTGTNEKLFF. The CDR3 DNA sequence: TGTGCCAGCGGGACTGGGACTAATGAAAAACTGTTTTTT.

As DNA, the CDR3 is TGCGCCAGCAGCCAAGTCCCCGACAGGGTCGGCGAAAAACTGTTTTTT. Protein: CASSQVPDRVGEKLFF. The gene calls are TRBV4-3 and TRBJ1-4, with TRBD1 identical over 7 bases. The CDR3 is made up of 16 amino acids. Germline V lookup: CDR1 LGHNA, CDR2 YSLEER. V lost 1 base and J lost 8; bases outside the gene matches: 10.

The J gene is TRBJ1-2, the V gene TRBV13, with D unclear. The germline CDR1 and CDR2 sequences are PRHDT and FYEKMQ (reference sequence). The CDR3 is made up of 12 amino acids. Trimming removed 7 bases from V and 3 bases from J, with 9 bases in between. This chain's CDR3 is CASTINHYGYTF. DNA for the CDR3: TGTGCCAGCACGATCAACCACTATGGCTACACCTTC.

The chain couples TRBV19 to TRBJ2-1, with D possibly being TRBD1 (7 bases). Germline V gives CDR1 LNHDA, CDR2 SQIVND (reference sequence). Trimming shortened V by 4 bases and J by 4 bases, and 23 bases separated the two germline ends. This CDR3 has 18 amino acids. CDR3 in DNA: TGTGCCAGTAGTACCTCCCATGACAGGGAGGAGGTTTACAATGAGCAGTTCTTC. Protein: CASSTSHDREEVYNEQFF.

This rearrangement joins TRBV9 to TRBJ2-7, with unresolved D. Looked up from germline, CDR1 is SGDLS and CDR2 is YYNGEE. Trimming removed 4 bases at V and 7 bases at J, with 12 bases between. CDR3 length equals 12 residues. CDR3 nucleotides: TGTGCCAGCAGCCCCGGCCCGGGTGAGCAGTACTTC. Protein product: CASSPGPGEQYF.

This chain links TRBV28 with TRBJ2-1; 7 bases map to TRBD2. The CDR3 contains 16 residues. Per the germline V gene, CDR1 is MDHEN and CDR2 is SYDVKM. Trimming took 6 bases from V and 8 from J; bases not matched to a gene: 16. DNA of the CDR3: TGTGCCAGCAGCCTCCATTCGGGAGGTTCGGTCTATGAGCAGTTCTTC. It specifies CASSLHSGGSVYEQFF.

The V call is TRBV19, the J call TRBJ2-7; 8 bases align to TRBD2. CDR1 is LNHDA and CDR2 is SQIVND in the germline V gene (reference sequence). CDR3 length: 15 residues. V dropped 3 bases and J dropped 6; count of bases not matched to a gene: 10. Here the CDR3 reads CASSMGREGLGEQYF. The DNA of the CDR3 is TGTGCCAGTAGTATGGGACGGGAGGGCCTAGGCGAGCAGTACTTC.

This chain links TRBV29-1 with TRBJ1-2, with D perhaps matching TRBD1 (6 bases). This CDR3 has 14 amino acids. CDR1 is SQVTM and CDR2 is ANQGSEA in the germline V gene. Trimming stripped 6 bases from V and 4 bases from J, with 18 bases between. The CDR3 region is CSVDQGQTRYGYTF. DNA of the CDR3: TGCAGCGTCGACCAAGGACAGACTCGCTATGGCTACACCTTC.

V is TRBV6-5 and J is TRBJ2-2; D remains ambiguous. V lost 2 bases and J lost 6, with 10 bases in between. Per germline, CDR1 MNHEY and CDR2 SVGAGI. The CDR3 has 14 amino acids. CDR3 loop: CASSYGSGSGELFF. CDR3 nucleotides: TGTGCCAGCAGTTACGGTAGTGGCTCCGGGGAGCTGTTTTTT.